This T cell receptor (beta chain) is drawn from a study of CD8+CD57+ T cells in acquired aplastic anemia. Background on the study: Across the sorted CD4+ and CD8+ cells, DNA amounts averaged 3.2 ug. The study's findings and limits: Comparison of patients with controls identified about 30 shared CD8+ CDR3 sequences.

Genomic DNA templated the TCR beta VDJ and CDR3 profiling. TCRdb reprocessed the reads with MiXCR, giving one entry per CDR3 protein. The sample consists of approximately 300,000 distinct CDR3 sequences, 56% of them appearing once. Sequencing was done on patients that had shown CD8+CD57+ cell expansion by flow cytometry. A severe acquired aplastic anemia diagnosis applied to all patients. The blood sampling took place in patients who had so far received no therapy. This clonotype was seen many times. The antigen is not known. Germline loops: CDR1 SGDLS, CDR2 YYNGEE. V was pared by 2 bases and J by 3 bases, with 4 bases of the junction left unmatched. The CDR3 spans 14 residues.

The sequence was collected from a human donor with aplastic anemia. The sample consisted of sorted CD4+, CD8+, or CD8+CD57+ T cells (not recorded which) from PBMCs. The chain combines TRBV9 with TRBJ1-2; 7 nucleotides match TRBD1. This CDR3 reads CASSVVGTDYGYTF. For the CDR3, the DNA is TGTGCCAGCAGCGTCGTTGGGACAGACTATGGCTACACCTTC.